The 18 T cell receptor beta chains below come from one sample, sequenced in a study of early T cells in non-severe SARS-CoV-2 infection. TCRdb re-analysed the 5' RACE reads in MiXCR, keeping a single row per CDR3 protein. Seen here are about 98,000 distinct CDR3 sequences, approximately 10% observed once, and the top ten hold around 5%. The sequencing sample was made of whole blood. These receptors were obtained from an adult who was a healthcare worker with PCR-confirmed SARS-CoV-2 infection or an uninfected control (not recorded which).

The chain combines TRBV3-1 with TRBJ1-6; no reliable D call. Trimming took 3 bases from V and 4 from J, leaving 7 bases between them. Germline loops: CDR1 LGHDT, CDR2 YNNKEL (reference sequence). The CDR3 contains 14 residues. The CDR3 protein is CASSHIGYNSPLHF. CDR3 nucleotides: TGTGCCAGCAGCCATATAGGTTATAATTCACCCCTCCACTTT.

This clonotype was found many times. This rearrangement joins TRBV19 to TRBJ1-2; D gene unclear. CDR1 LNHDA and CDR2 SQIVND come from the germline V gene (reference sequence). V was cut by 7 bases and J by 0 bases, with 12 bases left in between. The CDR3 contains 14 residues. The CDR3 region is CASKSAHANYGYTF. The CDR3 DNA reads TGTGCCAGTAAATCGGCACATGCTAACTATGGCTACACCTTC.

The chain uses TRBV5-1 and TRBJ2-3; D uncertain. The germline V and J ends were trimmed by 0 bases and 2 bases, with 7 bases remaining between them. Germline V gene lookup returns CDR1 SGHRS and CDR2 YFSETQ. This CDR3 spans 14 amino acids. The CDR3: CASSLAPSTDTQYF. The CDR3 DNA sequence: TGCGCCAGCAGCTTGGCCCCCTCCACAGATACGCAGTATTTT.

This clonotype was detected ten times or more. The chain carries TRBV6-1 and TRBJ2-5; no reliable D call. Germline assignment: CDR1 MNHNS and CDR2 SASEGT. Trimming stripped 9 bases from V and 1 base from J, with 12 bases between. This CDR3 has 13 amino acids. DNA for the CDR3: TGTGCCAGTAATACCCGGGCCCAAGAGACCCAGTACTTC. Its protein product is CASNTRAQETQYF.

In this sample, this clonotype turned up many times. The chain carries TRBV6-1 and TRBJ1-4; tentative D call: TRBD1 (5 bases). CDR3 size: 14 residues. Trimming removed 6 bases at V and 10 bases at J, with 18 bases between. The V gene's germline CDR1 is MNHNS and CDR2 SASEGT. The CDR3 coding sequence is TGTGCCAGCAGCCAATCCACAGGAGTTGGAAAACTGTTTTTT. It is translated as CASSQSTGVGKLFF.

The chain has TRBV29-1 and TRBJ1-1, with TRBD1 as a possible D gene (6 bases). Germline values: CDR1 SQVTM, CDR2 ANQGSEA. The CDR3 is 15 residues long. The V end lost 6 bases, the J end lost 1 base, and 18 bases lay between the germline ends. CDR3 sequence reads: CSVASGQGRNTEAFF. The CDR3 DNA sequence: TGCAGCGTCGCGAGCGGGCAGGGGCGGAACACTGAAGCTTTCTTT.

This clonotype was counted between two and nine times. V is TRBV6-6 and J is TRBJ1-4; the match to TRBD1 covers 10 bases. Trimming removed 5 bases from V and 5 bases from J; junction bases left unmatched: 14. The germline V gene encodes CDR1 MNHNY and CDR2 SVGAGI (reference sequence). This CDR3 comprises 18 residues. CDR3 nucleotide sequence: TGTGCCAGCAGTCTACGCTCGGGACAGGGGTACTCCAATGAAAAACTGTTTTTT. Its protein is CASSLRSGQGYSNEKLFF.

The table lists this clonotype with many counts. The chain recombines TRBV7-6 with TRBJ2-7, with 10 nucleotides matching TRBD1. Looked up from germline, CDR1 is SGHVS and CDR2 is FNYEAQ. This CDR3 has 14 residues. J was trimmed by 3 bases and V by 5 bases; bases with no gene match: 4. The CDR3 DNA is TGTGCCAGCAGCCCCGGGACAGGGGTCTACGAGCAGTACTTC. Its translation: CASSPGTGVYEQYF.

This clonotype turned up a few times. The rearrangement uses TRBV9 and TRBJ1-1, with a weak D call TRBD1 (6 bases). The germline V and J ends were trimmed by 4 bases and 3 bases, with 13 bases remaining between them. The CDR3 contains 14 residues. Looked up from germline, CDR1 is SGDLS and CDR2 is YYNGEE. The CDR3 DNA reads TGTGCCAGCAGCCAACGGACAGACTACACTGAAGCTTTCTTT. Translating it yields CASSQRTDYTEAFF.

This clonotype was recorded many times. The chain employs TRBV29-1 and TRBJ2-3; 8 positions match TRBD1. V was pared by 6 bases and J by 3 bases, with 11 bases of the junction left unmatched. From germline, CDR1 is SQVTM and CDR2 ANQGSEA. The CDR3 has 15 amino acids. The CDR3 bases are TGCAGCGTGGACAGGGCCGGCTTAGGGACAGATACGCAGTATTTT. It is translated as CSVDRAGLGTDTQYF.

Ten or more counts support this clonotype. For the CDR3, the DNA is TGCAGTGCTAGAGACCCGGGAAAAGAAAAACTGTTTTTT. Residues: CSARDPGKEKLFF. The chain couples TRBV20-1 to TRBJ1-4; no definite D call. V gave up 0 bases and J gave up 8 bases, with 10 bases separating them. CDR3 length: 13 residues. The germline V gene has CDR1 DFQATT and CDR2 SNEGSKA (reference sequence).

In regard to this clonotype: This may be a read error: a much more frequent sequence differs by one nucleotide. Here the CDR3 reads CASSLGTTGLTEALF. As DNA, the CDR3 is TGTGCCAGCAGTTTAGGTACAACAGGGCTCACTGAAGCTCTCTTT. The rearrangement uses TRBV28 and TRBJ1-1; weak D call: TRBD1 (6 bases). Germline V lookup: CDR1 MDHEN, CDR2 SYDVKM. CDR3 length: 15 residues.

This chain uses TRBV14 with TRBJ2-2; D is ambiguous. CDR3 size: 14 residues. The V end was cut by 7 bases, the J end by 0 bases, with 9 bases between. Germline lookup yields CDR1 SGHDN and CDR2 FVKESK. CDR3 amino acids: CASNRQPNTGELFF. CDR3 coding DNA: TGTGCCAGCAATCGGCAGCCGAACACCGGGGAGCTGTTTTTT. Using reference TRBV14 and TRBJ2-2 for the parts outside the CDR3, the full variable domain is EAGVTQFPSHSVIEKGQTVTLRCDPISGHDNLYWYRRVMGKEIKFLLHFVKESKQDESGMPNNRFLAERTGGTYSTLKVQPAELEDSGVYFCASNRQPNTGELFFGEGSRLTVL.

This clonotype was counted at least ten times. The chain's CDR3 is CASSLGTVRADTQYF. DNA for the CDR3: TGTGCCAGCAGCTTAGGGACAGTTCGGGCAGATACGCAGTATTTT. This chain links TRBV7-6 with TRBJ2-3; D possibly corresponds to TRBD1 (6 bases). The CDR3 has 15 amino acids. The germline CDR1 and CDR2 sequences are SGHVS and FNYEAQ. The V end was cut by 1 base, the J end by 4 bases, with 12 bases between.

The chain uses TRBV3-1 and TRBJ2-1; 7 nucleotides match TRBD2. The CDR3 is 16 residues long. In germline, CDR1 is LGHDT, CDR2 YNNKEL (reference sequence). V trimming: 1 base; J trimming: 4 bases; junction bases outside the gene matches: 7. CDR3 protein: CASSQVSAGRYNEQFF. The CDR3 DNA is TGTGCCAGCAGCCAAGTTTCAGCGGGGAGGTACAATGAGCAGTTCTTC.

This clonotype was observed a handful of times. Here the CDR3 reads CASTWQGNVLTF. CDR3 DNA: TGTGCCAGCACGTGGCAGGGAAACGTCCTGACTTTC. V usage is TRBV2 and J usage is TRBJ2-6; the D gene is possibly TRBD1 (5 bases). The V end lost 7 bases, the J end lost 10 bases, and 11 bases lay between the germline ends. CDR3 length: 12 amino acids. Germline-derived CDR1 and CDR2 are SNHLY and FYNNEI.

The chain is built from TRBV5-1 and TRBJ2-5, with TRBD2 matching 13 bases. The CDR3 extends over 17 amino acids. Germline CDR1 is SGHRS and CDR2 is YFSETQ. The J segment lost 4 bases and the V segment lost 1 base, leaving 7 bases of the junction unmatched. The CDR3 DNA reads as TGCGCCAGCAGCTTGACTAGCGGGGGGGCAAACGGAGAGACCCAGTACTTC. Its translation is CASSLTSGGANGETQYF.

This clonotype has ten or more counts. The J gene is TRBJ1-1, the V gene TRBV7-8; D unresolved. Germline V gene lookup returns CDR1 SGHVS and CDR2 FQNEAQ. The length of the CDR3 is 14 residues. V lost 2 bases, J lost 1 base, and 8 bases lay in between. CDR3 amino acids: CASSLTVANTEAFF. The CDR3 bases are TGTGCCAGCAGCTTAACCGTCGCGAACACTGAAGCTTTCTTT.